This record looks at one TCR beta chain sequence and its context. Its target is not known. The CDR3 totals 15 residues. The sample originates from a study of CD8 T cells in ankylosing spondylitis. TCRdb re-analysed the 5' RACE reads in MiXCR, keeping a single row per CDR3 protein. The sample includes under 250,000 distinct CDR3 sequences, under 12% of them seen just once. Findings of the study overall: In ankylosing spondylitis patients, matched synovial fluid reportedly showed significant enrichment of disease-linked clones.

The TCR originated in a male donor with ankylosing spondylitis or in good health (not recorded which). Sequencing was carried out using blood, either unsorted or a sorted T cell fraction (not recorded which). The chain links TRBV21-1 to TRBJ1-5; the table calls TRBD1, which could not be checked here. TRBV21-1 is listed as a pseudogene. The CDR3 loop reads CASSKEGGKNQPQHF. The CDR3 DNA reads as TGTGCCAGCAGCAAAGAAGGGGGCAAGAATCAGCCCCAGCATTTT.